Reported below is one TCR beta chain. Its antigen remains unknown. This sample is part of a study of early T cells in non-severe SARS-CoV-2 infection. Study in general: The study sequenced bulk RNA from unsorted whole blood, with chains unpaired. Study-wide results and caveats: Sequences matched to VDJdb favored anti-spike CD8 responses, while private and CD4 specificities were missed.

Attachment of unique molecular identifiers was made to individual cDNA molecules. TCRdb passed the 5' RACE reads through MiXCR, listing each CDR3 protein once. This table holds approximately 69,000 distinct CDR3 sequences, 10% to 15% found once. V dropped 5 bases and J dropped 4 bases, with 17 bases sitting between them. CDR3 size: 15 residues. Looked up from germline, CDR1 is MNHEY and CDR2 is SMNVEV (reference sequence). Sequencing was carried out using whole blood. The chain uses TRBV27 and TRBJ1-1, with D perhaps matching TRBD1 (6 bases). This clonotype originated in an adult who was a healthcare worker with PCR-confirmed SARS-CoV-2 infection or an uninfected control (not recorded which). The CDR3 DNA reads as TGTGCCAGCAGTCCGTGGGGGGCGATTTCCACTGAAGCTTTCTTT. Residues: CASSPWGAISTEAFF.